A single sample is the source of the 4 T cell receptor beta chains below, sequenced in a study of T cell responses to AZD1222 COVID-19 vaccine (dated by TCRdb to about 2021). The library was obtained by the immunoSEQ multiplex PCR assay. In TCRdb, the immuneACCESS table is reduced to in-frame sequences with V and J assigned. These tables do not hold every clone; where another copy was compared, an unresolved V gene accounts for under half, and the others remain unexplained. The sample records under 70,000 clones, 70% to 80% of which are singletons. In total, the top ten clones hold approximately 20% of the sample. Per the publication, the time point label means: baseline before first vaccination. In light of the paper, this sample's treatment or condition label describes: meningococcal conjugate vaccine given as trial control. Source: peripheral blood, taken on day 0 of MenACWY control vaccination. Receptors originate from an adult in good health.

The rearrangement uses TRBV9 and TRBJ2-2; unclear D gene. Trimming took 0 bases from V and 0 from J, leaving 6 bases between them. There are 15 residues in the CDR3. Germline assignment: CDR1 SGDLS and CDR2 YYNGEE. Written as DNA, the CDR3 is TGTGCCAGCAGCGTAGAGGCAGCGAACACCGGGGAGCTGTTTTTT. It translates to CASSVEAANTGELFF.

The chain carries TRBV18 and TRBJ1-1, with a weak D call TRBD1 (6 bases). Germline V CDR1 and CDR2: KGHSH, LQKENI. The CDR3 runs to 13 residues. V was trimmed by 4 bases and J by 1 base, leaving 7 bases between them. The DNA of the CDR3 is TGTGCCAGCTCACGGACAGAGAACACTGAAGCTTTCTTT. Translating gives CASSRTENTEAFF.

This sequence joins TRBV7-2 and TRBJ2-7, with 7 nucleotides matching TRBD2. CDR3 length: 13 residues. From germline, CDR1 is SGHTA and CDR2 FQGNSA. Germline trimming cut 3 bases from V and 2 bases from J; bases unmatched to any gene: 1. CDR3 protein: CASSFGRAYEQYF. The CDR3 DNA is TGTGCCAGCAGCTTTGGGAGGGCCTACGAGCAGTACTTC.

This rearrangement joins TRBV18 to TRBJ2-2; either TRBD1 or TRBD2 may supply D (5 bases each). Trimming took off 6 bases at V and 2 bases at J, with 10 bases between the two ends. CDR1 KGHSH and CDR2 LQKENI come from the germline V gene. This CDR3 is built from 14 residues. The CDR3 spells CASSPGTNTGELFF. In nucleotides, the CDR3 is TGTGCCAGCTCCCCCGGGACCAACACCGGGGAGCTGTTTTTT.